Sequencing of this T cell receptor (beta chain) was carried out in a study of blood T cells in healthy people across ages. Then a second PCR, running roughly 7 to 11 cycles, was carried out with a sample-barcoded 5' primer and a J-beta primer mix. TCRdb called the 5' RACE reads again in MiXCR, with one record for every CDR3 protein. The sample has about 780,000 distinct CDR3 sequences; 62% are singletons. Per sample, no less than 5.5 micrograms of total RNA were extracted. For this clonotype: Its antigen is not known. A much larger clone lies one base from this, so it may be a read error.

Germline V CDR1 and CDR2: MGHDK, SYGVNS. This CDR3 spans 17 amino acids. Overall study findings and caveats: Observed TCR beta diversity per million T cells went down as age went up. This fall followed a roughly linear course with age. Because sorting was not performed, PBMCs prevented conclusive naive versus antigen-experienced comparison.

Sequences were obtained from blood. The TCR was taken from a man aged 30 to 39 in good health. The rearrangement joins TRBV25-1 to TRBJ2-4; TRBD1 is a possible D gene (6 bases). This chain's CDR3 is CASSGPQGRLAKNSQYF. DNA for the CDR3: TGTGCCAGCAGTGGACCCCAGGGGCGTCTAGCCAAAAACAGTCAGTACTTC.